This is a list of T cell receptor beta chains from one sample in a study of T cells in placental villitis. The method was immunoSEQ multiplex PCR; TCRdb's version includes in-frame clones alone and lacks a portion of them. The repertoire holds approximately 3,100 clones, 75% to 80% seen once, with 18% in the top ten. The specimen was placental tissue containing maternal and fetal cells. These receptors all stem from a human patient with infectious villitis; the placental T cells may come from both mother and fetus. CDR3s include the opening cysteine and the closing phenylalanine or tryptophan. D genes are given only for firm matches. Clone sizes are given selectively: once, few, many, or a class where the clone is expanded.

clone_size	j_call	d_call	v_call	cdr3_aa	cdr3_nt
.	TRBJ2-5	.	TRBV7-9	CASSSGLVPQETQYF	TGTGCCAGCAGCTCAGGACTCGTACCTCAAGAGACCCAGTACTTC
.	TRBJ2-5	.	TRBV29-1	CSVRVGFETQYF	TGCAGCGTTCGGGTGGGTTTTGAGACCCAGTACTTC
.	TRBJ1-3	.	TRBV4-3	CASSPGQTGNTIYF	TGCGCCAGCAGCCCCGGACAGACTGGAAACACCATATATTTT
.	TRBJ2-5	TRBD1	TRBV7-3	CASSLTGGRETQYF	TGTGCCAGCAGCTTAACAGGGGGCCGAGAGACCCAGTACTTC
.	TRBJ2-2	.	TRBV11-3	CASSTNGPTNTGELFF	TGTGCCAGCAGCACAAACGGACCGACGAACACCGGGGAGCTGTTTTTT
once	TRBJ2-7	TRBD2	TRBV10-3	CAISGTSYEQYF	TGTGCCATCAGTGGGACTAGCTACGAGCAGTACTTC
.	TRBJ1-1	.	TRBV24-1	CATSDQNTEAFF	TGTGCCACCAGTGACCAGAACACTGAAGCTTTCTTT
.	TRBJ1-5	.	TRBV6-4	CASSESSGSNQPQHF	TGTGCCAGCAGTGAATCCTCGGGATCCAATCAGCCCCAGCATTTT
.	TRBJ1-3	TRBD1	TRBV7-9	CASSLTGTGKSGNIIYF	TGTGCCAGCAGCTTAACCGGGACAGGGAAATCTGGAAACATCATATATTTT
.	TRBJ1-2	TRBD1	TRBV19	CASSIPSGGAYGYTF	TGTGCCAGTAGTATACCATCAGGGGGCGCCTATGGCTACACCTTC
.	TRBJ1-1	TRBD1	TRBV7-3	CASSSGQGNPEAFF	TGTGCCAGCAGCTCGGGACAGGGCAATCCTGAAGCTTTCTTT
.	TRBJ2-3	TRBD2	TRBV9	CASSVESAGGSTDTQYF	TGTGCCAGCAGCGTAGAGTCGGCGGGGGGGAGCACAGATACGCAGTATTTT
few	TRBJ1-6	TRBD1	TRBV30	CAWSLRGTGNSPLHF	TGTGCCTGGAGTCTGAGGGGGACAGGCAATTCACCCCTCCACTTT
.	TRBJ2-3	.	TRBV19	CASRVTGGRDTQYF	TGTGCCAGTAGGGTGACCGGGGGCAGAGATACGCAGTATTTT
.	TRBJ1-1	.	TRBV11-3	CASSPTSTSPNTEAFF	TGTGCCAGCAGTCCGACTTCGACAAGTCCGAACACTGAAGCTTTCTTT
few	TRBJ1-5	.	TRBV28	CASSPETVGNQPQHF	TGTGCCAGCAGTCCTGAGACGGTGGGCAATCAGCCCCAGCATTTT
.	TRBJ2-5	.	TRBV30	CAATQETQYF	TGTGCCGCTACCCAAGAGACCCAGTACTTC
.	TRBJ2-2	TRBD2	TRBV5-1	CASSLRTSGTFEELFF	TGCGCCAGCAGCTTGAGGACTAGCGGGACCTTCGAGGAGCTGTTTTTT
.	TRBJ1-3	.	TRBV5-8	CASSGRTAGSGNTIYF	TGTGCCAGCAGCGGACGGACAGCCGGCTCTGGAAACACCATATATTTT
.	TRBJ2-1	TRBD1	TRBV12-3/TRBV12-4	CASSLGTDNEQFF	TGTGCCAGCAGTCTCGGGACAGACAATGAGCAGTTCTTC
.	TRBJ1-1	.	TRBV6-5	CAFRPTEAFF	TGTGCCTTCAGACCCACTGAAGCTTTCTTT
.	TRBJ1-6	.	TRBV7-9	CASSLHDYGGAKSPLHF	TGTGCCAGCAGCTTACATGATTACGGGGGGGCGAAGTCACCCCTCCACTTT
few	TRBJ2-3	TRBD2	TRBV7-2	CASSPAPLADASATQYF	TGTGCCAGCAGCCCCGCCCCCCTAGCGGACGCTTCTGCTACGCAGTATTTT
once	TRBJ2-5	TRBD2	TRBV6-2/TRBV6-3	CASSYSSGTQETQYF	TGTGCCAGCAGTTACTCGAGCGGGACCCAAGAGACCCAGTACTTC
.	TRBJ1-6	.	TRBV6-5	CASRRGGNSPLHF	TGTGCCAGCAGGAGGGGCGGGAATTCACCCCTCCACTTT
.	TRBJ2-4	.	TRBV6-5	CASKYGQGIQYF	TGTGCCAGCAAGTACGGGCAGGGCATTCAGTACTTC
.	TRBJ2-1	TRBD2	TRBV6-6	CASSTTSGGYNEQFF	TGTGCCAGCAGCACTACTAGCGGGGGGTACAATGAGCAGTTCTTC
few	TRBJ1-3	.	TRBV7-9	CASSLEGGNTIYF	TGTGCCAGCAGCTTGGAAGGCGGAAACACCATATATTTT
.	TRBJ1-2	.	TRBV3-1/TRBV3-2	CASSQDSNRARGYTF	TGTGCCAGCAGCCAAGATAGCAACAGGGCCCGGGGCTACACCTTC
.	TRBJ2-5	TRBD2	TRBV6-5	CASSYWRGGEQETQYF	TGTGCCAGCAGTTACTGGCGGGGGGGCGAACAAGAGACCCAGTACTTC
.	TRBJ1-3	TRBD1	TRBV6-6	CASSYFHRGRGNTIYF	TGTGCCAGCAGTTACTTTCACAGGGGGCGGGGAAACACCATATATTTT
.	TRBJ2-1	.	TRBV5-1	CASSFAIRNEQFF	TGCGCTAGCAGCTTTGCGATTAGGAATGAGCAGTTCTTC
.	TRBJ1-2	TRBD1	TRBV7-2	CASSAGQGALSLVGYTF	TGTGCCAGCAGCGCGGGACAGGGGGCCCTCTCTTTGGTTGGCTACACCTTC
.	TRBJ1-4	.	TRBV6-5	CASRNEKLFF	TGTGCCAGCAGAAATGAAAAACTGTTTTTT
.	TRBJ1-6	.	TRBV3-1/TRBV3-2	CASSQDSTGSSPLHF	TGTGCCAGCAGCCAAGATAGCACAGGGTCTTCACCCCTCCACTTT
.	TRBJ2-7	TRBD1	TRBV5-6	CASSLQGYEQYF	TGTGCCAGCAGCTTACAGGGGTACGAGCAGTACTTC
few	TRBJ2-5	.	TRBV9	CASSVGGVLETQYF	TGTGCCAGCAGCGTAGGGGGGGTCTTAGAGACCCAGTACTTC
.	TRBJ2-1	TRBD2	TRBV19	CASSSGGASYNEQFF	TGTGCCAGTAGCAGCGGGGGGGCTTCCTACAATGAGCAGTTCTTC
.	TRBJ1-2	.	TRBV12-3/TRBV12-4	CASSFTANYGYTF	TGTGCCAGCAGTTTTACAGCTAACTATGGCTACACCTTC
.	TRBJ1-1	TRBD1	TRBV5-1	CASSLAGTGRAEAFF	TGCGCCAGCAGCTTGGCGGGGACAGGGAGGGCTGAAGCTTTCTTT
.	TRBJ2-3	.	TRBV21-1	CASSFQALAGGWGTDTQYF	TGTGCCAGCAGCTTCCAGGCTCTAGCGGGGGGCTGGGGCACAGATACGCAGTATTTT
few	TRBJ1-1	.	TRBV6-2/TRBV6-3	CASSYARGTEAFF	TGTGCCAGCAGTTACGCCAGGGGCACTGAAGCTTTCTTT
.	TRBJ2-5	.	TRBV9	CASSVEWPGETQYF	TGTGCCAGCAGCGTAGAGTGGCCCGGGGAGACCCAGTACTTC
few	TRBJ2-4	.	TRBV28	CASSLPGLGAKNIQYF	TGTGCCAGCAGTTTACCCGGGCTAGGGGCCAAAAACATTCAGTACTTC
.	TRBJ2-1	TRBD1	TRBV4-3	CASSQYLGQGNHEQFF	TGCGCCAGCAGCCAGTATTTGGGACAGGGTAACCATGAGCAGTTCTTC
once	TRBJ2-3	.	TRBV4-2	CASSQDLSGGALHTQYF	TGTGCCAGCAGCCAAGATCTGTCTGGGGGGGCGTTACACACGCAGTATTTT